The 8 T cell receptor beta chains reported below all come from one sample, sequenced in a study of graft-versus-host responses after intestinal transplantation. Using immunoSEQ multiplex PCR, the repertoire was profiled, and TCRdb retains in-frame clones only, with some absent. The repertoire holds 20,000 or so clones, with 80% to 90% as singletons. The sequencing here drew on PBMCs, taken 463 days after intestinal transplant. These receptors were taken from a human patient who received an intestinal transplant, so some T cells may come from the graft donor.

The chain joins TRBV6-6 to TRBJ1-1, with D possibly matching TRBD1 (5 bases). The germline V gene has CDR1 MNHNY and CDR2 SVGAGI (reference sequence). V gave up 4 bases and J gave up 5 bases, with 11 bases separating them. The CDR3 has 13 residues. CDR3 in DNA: TGTGCCAGCAGTTCCTCAGGGTTGACTGAAGCTTTCTTT. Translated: CASSSSGLTEAFF.

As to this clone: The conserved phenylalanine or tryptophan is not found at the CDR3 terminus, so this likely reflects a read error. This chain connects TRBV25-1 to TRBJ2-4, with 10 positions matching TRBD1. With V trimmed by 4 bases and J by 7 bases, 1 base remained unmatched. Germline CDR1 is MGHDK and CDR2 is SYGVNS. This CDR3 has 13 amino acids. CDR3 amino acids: CASSGTGGNIQYL. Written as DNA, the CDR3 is TGTGCCAGCAGTGGGACAGGGGGGAACATTCAGTACCTC.

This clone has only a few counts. The chain's CDR3 is CASSEGLGWDTGELFF. CDR3 in DNA: TGTGCCAGCAGTGAGGGGCTAGGGTGGGACACCGGGGAGCTGTTTTTT. The genes are TRBV2 and TRBJ2-2, with D possibly matching TRBD1 (5 bases). V gave up 3 bases and J gave up 3 bases, with 14 bases separating them. CDR3 length: 16 residues. The germline V gene has CDR1 SNHLY and CDR2 FYNNEI.

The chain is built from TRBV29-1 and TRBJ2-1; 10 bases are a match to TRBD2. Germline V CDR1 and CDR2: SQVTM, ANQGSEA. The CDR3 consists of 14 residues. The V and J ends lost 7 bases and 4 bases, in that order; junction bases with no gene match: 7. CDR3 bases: TGCAGCGCACAACTAGCGGGAACTTACAATGAGCAGTTCTTC. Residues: CSAQLAGTYNEQFF.

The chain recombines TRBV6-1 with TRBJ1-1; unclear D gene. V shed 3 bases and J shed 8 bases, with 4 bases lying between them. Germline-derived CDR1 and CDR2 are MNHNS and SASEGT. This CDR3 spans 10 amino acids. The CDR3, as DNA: TGTGCCAGCAGTGAGTACGAAGCTTTCTTT. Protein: CASSEYEAFF.

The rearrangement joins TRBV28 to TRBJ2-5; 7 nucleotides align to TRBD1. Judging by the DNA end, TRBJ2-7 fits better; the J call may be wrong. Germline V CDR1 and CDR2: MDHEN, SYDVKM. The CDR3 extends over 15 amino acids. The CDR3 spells CASRQNRDSYYEQYF. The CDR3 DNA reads TGTGCCAGCAGACAAAACCGGGACAGCTACTACGAGCAGTACTTC.

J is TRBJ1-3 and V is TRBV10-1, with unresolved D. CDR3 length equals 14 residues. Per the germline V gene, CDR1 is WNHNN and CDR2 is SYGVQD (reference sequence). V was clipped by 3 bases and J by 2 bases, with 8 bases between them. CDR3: CASSEGAAGNTIYF. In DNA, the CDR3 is TGCGCCAGCAGTGAAGGTGCTGCTGGAAACACCATATATTTT.

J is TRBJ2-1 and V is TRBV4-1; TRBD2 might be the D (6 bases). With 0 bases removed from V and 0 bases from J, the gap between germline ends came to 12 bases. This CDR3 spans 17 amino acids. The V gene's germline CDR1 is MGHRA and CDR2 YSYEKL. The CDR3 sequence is CASSQDGGLGSYNEQFF. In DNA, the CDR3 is TGCGCCAGCAGCCAAGATGGAGGGCTTGGCTCCTACAATGAGCAGTTCTTC.